The subject of this entry is one T cell receptor (beta chain). Its antigen is currently unknown. Profiling relied on immunoSEQ multiplex PCR, and the TCRdb table lists in-frame clones only, not all of them. This table has approximately 130,000 clones, roughly nine tenths appearing once. The data belong to a study of T cell responses to AZD1222 COVID-19 vaccine. The study, taken as a whole, reports: White British donors predominated, females outnumbered males, and clonal diversity was possibly underestimated. Receipt of two AZD1222 doses was followed by a rise in Spike-specific TCR breadth and depth. Spike as a whole was targeted by vaccine-associated CD4 TCRs, dominant at 160-218 and 743-854.

Timing groups of about 4 and about 12 weeks for second doses were pooled. With 4 bases removed from V and 0 bases from J, the gap between germline ends came to 12 bases. Germline CDR1 is SGHRS and CDR2 is YFSETQ. This CDR3 is built from 15 residues. This sample comprised peripheral blood, obtained 28 days after the second AZD1222 dose. The receptor comes from an adult who received the AZD1222 COVID-19 vaccine. The chain combines TRBV5-1 with TRBJ2-3; D is possibly TRBD2 (6 bases). CDR3 residues: CASSPSGGSTDTQYF. The CDR3 DNA reads as TGCGCCAGCAGCCCGTCCGGGGGAAGCACAGATACGCAGTATTTT.